Below, 5 T cell receptor beta chains from the same sample are listed, as sequenced in a study of beta chain features in type 1 diabetes. The isolated RNA, all of it, was reverse transcribed, so expressed TCRB transcripts were what got sequenced. Repertoires were generated with immunoSEQ multiplex PCR, while TCRdb's copy carries only in-frame clones and drops some. Among about 40,000 clones listed, roughly 50% were seen once. Specimen: central memory CD4+ T cells from blood. The receptors originated from a woman between 18 and 29 years old in good health.

This sequence joins TRBV19 and TRBJ1-1, with D maybe TRBD1 (6 bases). In germline, CDR1 is LNHDA, CDR2 SQIVND (reference sequence). The CDR3 contains 15 residues. The V end was cut by 7 bases, the J end by 5 bases, with 20 bases between. CDR3 DNA: TGTGCCAGTATGGGGGATGCGGCAGGGGAGACTGAAGCTTTCTTT. Translating it yields CASMGDAAGETEAFF.

The table lists this clone with a few counts. The V and J genes are TRBV18 and TRBJ2-4; 10 nucleotides match TRBD2. V was pared by 0 bases and J by 8 bases, with 4 bases of the junction left unmatched. Germline CDR1 KGHSH, CDR2 LQKENI. The CDR3 loop spans 15 amino acids. The CDR3 bases are TGTGCCAGCTCACCACCCGCTAGCGGGAGAGACATTCAGTACTTC. Its protein is CASSPPASGRDIQYF.

CDR3 region: CAGSSQGTYGYTF. The CDR3, as DNA: TGTGCCGGGTCGAGTCAGGGGACCTATGGCTACACCTTC. The V gene is TRBV19, the J gene TRBJ1-2, with D tentatively TRBD1 (6 bases). The length of the CDR3 is 13 residues. Trimming removed 11 bases from V and 4 bases from J, with 17 bases in between. Per the germline V gene, CDR1 is LNHDA and CDR2 is SQIVND (reference sequence).

The rearrangement uses TRBV14 and TRBJ1-1; D unresolved. The CDR3 loop spans 14 amino acids. In germline, CDR1 is SGHDN, CDR2 FVKESK. Trimming took off 1 base at V and 1 base at J, with 7 bases between the two ends. The CDR3 spells CASSQVGQNTEAFF. CDR3 sequence (DNA): TGTGCCAGCAGCCAAGTTGGCCAGAACACTGAAGCTTTCTTT.

The chain combines TRBV6-1 with TRBJ2-3; D is perhaps TRBD2 (8 bases). The CDR3 is 15 amino acids. V lost 7 bases and J lost 5, with 19 bases in between. The germline CDR1 and CDR2 sequences are MNHNS and SASEGT. CDR3 amino acids: CASIRGTSLGDTQYF. DNA for the CDR3: TGTGCCAGCATCAGGGGGACTAGTCTAGGAGATACGCAGTATTTT.